Below, 14 T cell receptor beta chains from the same sample are listed, as sequenced in a study of blood T cell repertoires in COVID-19. Libraries were prepared by immunoSEQ multiplex PCR; TCRdb keeps only in-frame clonotypes and omits some of them. The data hold about 290,000 clones, with around 90% observed a single time. Sequencing was done on a sample of PBMCs or T cells enriched from blood (not recorded which). These TCRs come from a woman aged 40-49 years who had recovered from COVID-19.

This clone was observed once. The V call is TRBV15, the J call TRBJ1-6; 8 bases match TRBD1. The germline CDR1 and CDR2 sequences are LNHNV and YYDKDF (reference sequence). The CDR3 spans 15 residues. V gave up 5 bases and J gave up 6 bases; unmatched junction bases: 6. CDR3 DNA sequence: TGTGCCACCAGCGGCGGACAGGGCCTTAATTCACCCCTCCACTTT. It codes for CATSGGQGLNSPLHF.

The CDR3 region has the DNA TGCGCCAGCAGCTTGGGGGAGCTCTTGGACTGGCAAGAGACCCAGTACTTC. It translates to CASSLGELLDWQETQYF. J is TRBJ2-5 and V is TRBV5-1; weak D call: TRBD2 (5 bases). Germline CDR1 reads SGHRS; CDR2 reads YFSETQ. Deletions cut 0 bases from V and 2 bases from J, with 17 bases between. The length of the CDR3 is 17 residues.

In its sample, this clone was seen once. This chain joins TRBV7-8 and TRBJ2-7; 9 positions agree with TRBD1. The germline V gene has CDR1 SGHVS and CDR2 FQNEAQ. This CDR3 has 15 amino acids. Trimming removed 5 bases from V and 5 bases from J; junction bases left unmatched: 10. The CDR3 region has the DNA TGTGCCAGCAGCCCCAGGACAGGGGTTGCCCACGAGCAGTACTTC. It specifies CASSPRTGVAHEQYF.

The chain combines TRBV9 with TRBJ1-6; D uncertain. Germline V gene lookup returns CDR1 SGDLS and CDR2 YYNGEE. The CDR3 is 12 amino acids. V was shortened by 1 base and J by 13 bases, with 9 bases between the two germline ends. CDR3 in amino acids: CASSVKGGPLHF. In DNA, the CDR3 is TGTGCCAGCAGCGTAAAAGGAGGGCCCCTCCACTTT.

This chain links TRBV24-1 with TRBJ1-2; 11 positions agree with TRBD1. V lost 12 bases to trimming and J lost 5 bases; unmatched junction nucleotides: 7. The CDR3 consists of 13 residues. CDR1 KGHDR and CDR2 SFDVKD come from the germline V gene. CDR3 DNA sequence: TGTGCCGGAGGGACAGGGGGGAAATATGGCTACACCTTC. Amino acids: CAGGTGGKYGYTF.

This clone is a singleton in its sample. The chain carries TRBV29-1 and TRBJ1-1; 10 positions match TRBD1. Per the germline V gene, CDR1 is SQVTM and CDR2 is ANQGSEA. V shed 3 bases, J shed 3 bases, and the junction held 4 bases outside the gene matches. The CDR3 is 14 residues long. Here the CDR3 reads CSVERDRGYTEAFF. CDR3 nucleotide sequence: TGCAGCGTTGAGCGGGACAGGGGTTACACTGAAGCTTTCTTT.

The chain combines TRBV6-5 with TRBJ1-3; the D is unclear. The CDR3 totals 15 residues. V was cut by 10 bases and J by 1 base, with 17 bases left in between. Germline CDR1 reads MNHEY; CDR2 reads SVGAGI. CDR3 sequence: CAITLLAGSGNTIYF. Written as DNA, the CDR3 is TGTGCCATCACTCTGCTGGCGGGGTCTGGAAACACCATATATTTT.

This chain uses TRBV30 with TRBJ1-2, with D hard to call. This CDR3 region has 14 residues. Trimming shortened V by 1 base and J by 4 bases, and 13 bases separated the two germline ends. The germline gives CDR1 GTSNPN, CDR2 SVGIG (reference sequence). CDR3 loop: CAWSARRDFYGYTF. CDR3 bases: TGTGCCTGGAGTGCCCGCAGAGACTTCTATGGCTACACCTTC.

The chain combines TRBV3-1 (or the pseudogene TRBV3-2) with TRBJ2-7; 8 nucleotides align to TRBD1. CDR1 is LGHDT and CDR2 is YNNKEL in the germline V gene (reference sequence). V dropped 1 base and J dropped 0; count of bases not matched to a gene: 14. This CDR3 region has 19 residues. The CDR3: CASSQGLDRGPSHSYEQYF. In DNA form, the CDR3 reads TGTGCCAGCAGCCAAGGCCTCGACAGGGGACCCTCTCACTCCTACGAGCAGTACTTC.

The rearrangement links TRBV29-1 to TRBJ1-1, with 9 bases aligning to TRBD1. This CDR3 has 14 amino acids. V lost 6 bases and J lost 4; bases outside the gene matches: 9. The germline CDR1 and CDR2 sequences are SQVTM and ANQGSEA. The CDR3 protein is CSVVTGGWGTEAFF. In DNA form, the CDR3 reads TGCAGCGTCGTGACAGGGGGATGGGGCACTGAAGCTTTCTTT.

The genes are TRBV27 and TRBJ1-1, with 9 bases matching TRBD1. V lost 4 bases, J lost 3 bases, and 0 bases stayed unmatched. Germline-derived CDR1 and CDR2 are MNHEY and SMNVEV (reference sequence). The CDR3 has 13 residues. CDR3 in amino acids: CASSWDRDTEAFF. CDR3 sequence (DNA): TGTGCCAGCAGTTGGGACAGGGACACTGAAGCTTTCTTT.

There are a few counts of this clone. This chain joins TRBV10-3 and TRBJ1-1, with D maybe TRBD1 (5 bases). CDR1 is ENHRY, CDR2 SYGVKD, per germline. V lost 6 bases to trimming and J lost 0 bases, with 11 bases between them. The CDR3 spans 14 residues. This chain's CDR3 is CAIRIGGLNTEAFF. The CDR3 DNA is TGTGCCATCAGAATTGGGGGGTTGAACACTGAAGCTTTCTTT.

The rearrangement joins TRBV5-8 to TRBJ2-5; the match to TRBD2 covers 10 bases. V dropped 4 bases and J dropped 4; count of bases not matched to a gene: 7. CDR3 size: 15 residues. The germline CDR1 and CDR2 sequences are SGHTS and YDEGEE. In DNA, the CDR3 is TGTGCCAGCAGCCGGGAGCGGGAGGGGGTAGAGACCCAGTACTTC. Translated: CASSREREGVETQYF.

This clone was seen a single time. This chain joins TRBV15 and TRBJ2-1, with D possibly matching TRBD1 (5 bases). The germline V gene has CDR1 LNHNV and CDR2 YYDKDF (reference sequence). The V gene lost 2 bases and the J gene lost 0 bases, with 14 bases spanning the gap. The CDR3 totals 17 residues. The CDR3 reads CATSRLDTLSSYNEQFF. The CDR3 bases are TGTGCCACCAGCAGACTGGACACCCTGAGCTCCTACAATGAGCAGTTCTTC.